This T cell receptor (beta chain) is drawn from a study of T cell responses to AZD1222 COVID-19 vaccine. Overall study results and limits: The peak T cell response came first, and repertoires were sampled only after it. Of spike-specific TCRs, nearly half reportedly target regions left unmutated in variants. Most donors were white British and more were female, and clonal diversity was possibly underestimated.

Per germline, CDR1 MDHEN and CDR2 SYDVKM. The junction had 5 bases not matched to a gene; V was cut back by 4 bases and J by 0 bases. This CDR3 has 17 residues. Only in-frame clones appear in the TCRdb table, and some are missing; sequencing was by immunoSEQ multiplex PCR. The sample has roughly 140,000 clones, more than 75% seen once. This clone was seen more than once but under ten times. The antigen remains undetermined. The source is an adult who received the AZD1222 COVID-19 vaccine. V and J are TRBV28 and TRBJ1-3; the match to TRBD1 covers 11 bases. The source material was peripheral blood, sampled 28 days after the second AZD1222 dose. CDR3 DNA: TGTGCCAGCAGTTCCCGGGGACAGGGGGGCTCTGGAAACACCATATATTTT. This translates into CASSSRGQGGSGNTIYF.